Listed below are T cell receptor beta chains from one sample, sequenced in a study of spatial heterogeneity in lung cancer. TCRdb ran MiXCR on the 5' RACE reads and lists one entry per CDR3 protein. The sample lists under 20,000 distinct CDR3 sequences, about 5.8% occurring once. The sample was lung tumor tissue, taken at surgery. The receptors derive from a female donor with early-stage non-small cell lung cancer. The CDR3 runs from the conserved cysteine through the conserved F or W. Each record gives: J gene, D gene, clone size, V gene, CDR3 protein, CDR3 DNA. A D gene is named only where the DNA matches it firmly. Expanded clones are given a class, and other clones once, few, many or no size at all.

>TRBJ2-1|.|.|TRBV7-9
CASSLSPRGEQFF
TGTGCCAGCAGCTTATCCCCGAGGGGTGAGCAGTTCTTC
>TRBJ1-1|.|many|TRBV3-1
CASSQAPGNTEAFF
TGTGCCAGCAGCCAAGCACCGGGGAACACTGAAGCTTTCTTT
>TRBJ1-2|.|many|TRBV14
CASSQGSHNNGYTF
TGTGCCAGCAGCCAAGGGTCGCATAATAATGGCTACACCTTC
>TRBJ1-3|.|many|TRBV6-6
CASKRGSEDTIYF
TGTGCCAGCAAGCGGGGTTCGGAAGACACCATATATTTT
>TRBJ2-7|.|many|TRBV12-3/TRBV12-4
CAIRVGYEQYF
TGTGCCATCAGGGTGGGGTACGAGCAGTACTTC
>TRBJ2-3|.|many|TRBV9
CASSTKTGTDTQYF
TGTGCCAGCAGCACCAAGACCGGCACAGATACGCAGTATTTT
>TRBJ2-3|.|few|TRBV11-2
CASSLDQGFTDTQYF
TGTGCCAGCAGCTTAGATCAGGGCTTCACAGATACGCAGTATTTT
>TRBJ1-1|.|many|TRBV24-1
CATGGTENTEAFF
TGTGCCACCGGGGGGACGGAGAACACTGAAGCTTTCTTT
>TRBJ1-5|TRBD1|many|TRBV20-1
CSAASGGNQPQHF
TGCAGTGCCGCCTCAGGGGGAAATCAGCCCCAGCATTTT
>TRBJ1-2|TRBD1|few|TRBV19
CASSMETGEVYGYTF
TGTGCCAGTAGTATGGAGACAGGGGAGGTCTATGGCTACACCTTC
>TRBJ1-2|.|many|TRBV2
CASSEENPGYTF
TGTGCCAGCAGTGAAGAAAATCCTGGCTACACCTTC
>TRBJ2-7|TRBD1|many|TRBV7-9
CASSSGQGVDEQYF
TGTGCCAGCAGCTCTGGACAGGGGGTCGACGAGCAGTACTTC